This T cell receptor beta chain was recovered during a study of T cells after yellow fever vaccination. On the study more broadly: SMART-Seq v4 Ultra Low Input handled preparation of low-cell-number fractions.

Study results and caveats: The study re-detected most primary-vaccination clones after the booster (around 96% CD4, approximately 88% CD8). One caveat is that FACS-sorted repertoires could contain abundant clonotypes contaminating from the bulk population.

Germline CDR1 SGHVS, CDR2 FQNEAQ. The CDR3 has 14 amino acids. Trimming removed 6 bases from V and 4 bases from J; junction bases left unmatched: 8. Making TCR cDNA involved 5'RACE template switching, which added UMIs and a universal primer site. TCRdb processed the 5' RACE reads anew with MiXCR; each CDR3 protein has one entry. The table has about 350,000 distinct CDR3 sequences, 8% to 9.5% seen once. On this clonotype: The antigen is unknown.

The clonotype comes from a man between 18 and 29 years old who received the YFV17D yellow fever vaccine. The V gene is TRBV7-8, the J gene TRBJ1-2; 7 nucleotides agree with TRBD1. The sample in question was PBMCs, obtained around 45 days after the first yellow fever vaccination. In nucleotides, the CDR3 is TGTGCCAGCAGTCCGTCGACAGGGAGCTATGGCTACACCTTC. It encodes CASSPSTGSYGYTF.